A single sample is the source of the 21 T cell receptor beta chains below, sequenced in a study of cytomegalovirus exposure and HLA in healthy donors (dated by TCRdb to between 2016 and 2019). To prepare the library, the immunoSEQ multiplex PCR assay was applied. For the multiplex PCR, a mixture combining 60 forward primers for TCR Vbeta segments and 13 reverse primers for TCR Jbeta segments was used. Sourced from immuneACCESS, this table was stored by TCRdb with only in-frame sequences that have V and J called. A share of the clones is absent; for the studies checked, an unresolved V gene accounts for under half, and the remainder has no known explanation. The table for this sample lists approximately 250,000 clones; 78% of them were counted only once. The biggest ten clones account for about 0.47% of the sample. The sequenced material came from PBMCs. Source of these receptors: a boy aged 5-17 years in good health and CMV-seronegative.

This clone was picked up one time. The chain joins TRBV7-8 to TRBJ1-5; 9 bases line up with TRBD1. With V trimmed by 0 bases and J by 3 bases, 6 bases remained unmatched. There are 17 residues in the CDR3. Germline CDR1 SGHVS, CDR2 FQNEAQ. CDR3: CASSLAATGGFNQPQHF. The CDR3 DNA is TGTGCCAGCAGCTTAGCCGCTACAGGGGGCTTCAATCAGCCCCAGCATTTT. Based on the CDR3 plus reference TRBV7-8 and TRBJ1-5, the full variable domain is GAGVSQSPRYKVAKRGQDVALRCDPISGHVSLFWYQQALGQGPEFLTYFQNEAQLDKSGLPSDRFFAERPEGSVSTLKIQRTQQEDSAVYLCASSLAATGGFNQPQHFGDGTRLSIL.

The rearrangement joins TRBV7-9 to TRBJ1-1, with D maybe TRBD1 (6 bases). The V end was cut by 3 bases, the J end by 7 bases, with 12 bases between. CDR1 is SEHNR, CDR2 FQNEAQ, per germline (reference sequence). This CDR3 region has 13 residues. CDR3: CASSFDRSCEAFF. CDR3 nucleotides: TGTGCCAGCAGCTTTGACAGGTCCTGTGAAGCTTTCTTT. Supplemented by reference TRBV7-9 and TRBJ1-1, the full variable domain reads DTGVSQNPRHKITKRGQNVTFRCDPISEHNRLYWYRQTLGQGPEFLTYFQNEAQLEKSRLLSDRFSAERPKGSFSTLEIQRTEQGDSAMYLCASSFDRSCEAFFGQGTRLTVV.

The chain recombines TRBV18 with TRBJ2-7; a weak D match, TRBD1 (6 bases). CDR1 and CDR2 (germline): KGHSH, LQKENI. This CDR3 contains 15 residues. V was pared by 2 bases and J by 2 bases, with 13 bases between. The CDR3 nucleotides are TGTGCCAGCTCACCAACGGCAGGGGTGGCCTACGAGCAGTACTTC. Translating gives CASSPTAGVAYEQYF.

The chain combines TRBV10-1 with TRBJ2-5; 12 positions match TRBD1. There are 15 residues in the CDR3. The junction had 6 bases not matched to a gene; V was cut back by 5 bases and J by 5 bases. Germline CDR1 is WNHNN and CDR2 is SYGVQD (reference sequence). CDR3 protein: CASSRDRGQWETQYF. For the CDR3, the DNA is TGCGCCAGCAGTCGGGACAGGGGGCAGTGGGAGACCCAGTACTTC.

The V call is TRBV11-3, the J call TRBJ1-3; TRBD1 matches at 7 bases. The trim removed 4 bases at V and 2 bases at J, leaving 8 bases unmatched. Germline V gives CDR1 SGHNT, CDR2 YENEEA. This CDR3 is built from 16 residues. CDR3 residues: CASSSLTGRTGNTIYF. The CDR3 DNA is TGTGCCAGCAGCTCTCTGACAGGGAGGACTGGAAACACCATATATTTT.

Only a few counts were recorded for this clone. The genes are TRBV5-6 and TRBJ1-2; 12 positions agree with TRBD1. V trimming: 4 bases; J trimming: 4 bases; junction bases outside the gene matches: 8. In germline, CDR1 is SGHDT, CDR2 YYEEEE. The CDR3 length is 16 residues. The CDR3 region has the DNA TGTGCCAGCAGCCGGGGACAGGGGGCAGGAGTCTATGGCTACACCTTC. Encoded protein: CASSRGQGAGVYGYTF.

The gene calls are TRBV21-1 and TRBJ2-1; the DNA was not compared with TRBD1, the D call given in the table. TRBV21-1 is classified as a pseudogene. This CDR3 spans 14 amino acids. Written as DNA, the CDR3 is TGTGCCAGCAGGGAGGACAGTCCTCACAATGAGCAGTTCTTC. This encodes CASREDSPHNEQFF.

The V and J genes are TRBV18 and TRBJ2-3, with D perhaps matching TRBD1 (6 bases). The V and J ends lost 0 bases and 2 bases respectively, with 9 bases between them. Germline V gives CDR1 KGHSH, CDR2 LQKENI. The CDR3 is made up of 15 amino acids. The CDR3 is CASSPPGGITDTQYF. The CDR3 region has the DNA TGTGCCAGCTCACCACCAGGGGGAATCACAGATACGCAGTATTTT.

This chain connects TRBV29-1 to TRBJ2-3, with 11 bases lining up with TRBD2. The germline V gene encodes CDR1 SQVTM and CDR2 ANQGSEA. This CDR3 comprises 18 residues. V was clipped by 0 bases and J by 0 bases; unmatched bases: 8. The CDR3 DNA sequence: TGCAGCGTTGAAGATCGACGGCTAGCGGGGGGTAGCACAGATACGCAGTATTTT. Translated: CSVEDRRLAGGSTDTQYF.

The rearrangement joins TRBV5-1 to TRBJ2-3; TRBD1 aligns across 10 bases. The CDR3 is 16 amino acids. V trimming: 2 bases; J trimming: 4 bases; junction bases outside the gene matches: 7. Per germline, CDR1 SGHRS and CDR2 YFSETQ. For the CDR3, the DNA is TGCGCCAGCAGCTTCACGGGACAGGGGAGTCCAGATACGCAGTATTTT. It specifies CASSFTGQGSPDTQYF. Together with reference TRBV5-1 and TRBJ2-3, the CDR3 gives the full variable domain: KAGVTQTPRYLIKTRGQQVTLSCSPISGHRSVSWYQQTPGQGLQFLFEYFSETQRNKGNFPGRFSGRQFSNSRSEMNVSTLELGDSALYLCASSFTGQGSPDTQYFGPGTRLTVL.

V is TRBV5-1 and J is TRBJ2-1, with 7 nucleotides matching TRBD1. CDR3 length: 11 residues. Germline assignment: CDR1 SGHRS and CDR2 YFSETQ. The J segment lost 14 bases and the V segment lost 4 bases, leaving 6 bases of the junction unmatched. The CDR3 DNA reads as TGCGCCAGCAGCCTGGACAGGACCGAGTTCTTC. This translates into CASSLDRTEFF.

The rearrangement links TRBV14 to TRBJ1-3; D unclear. V was cut by 1 base and J by 3 bases, with 4 bases left in between. This CDR3 comprises 13 residues. Germline CDR1 is SGHDN and CDR2 is FVKESK. The CDR3 nucleotides read TGTGCCAGCAGCCAAGCGTTTGGAAACACCATATATTTT. Encoded protein: CASSQAFGNTIYF. Using reference TRBV14 and TRBJ1-3 for the parts outside the CDR3, the full variable domain is EAGVTQFPSHSVIEKGQTVTLRCDPISGHDNLYWYRRVMGKEIKFLLHFVKESKQDESGMPNNRFLAERTGGTYSTLKVQPAELEDSGVYFCASSQAFGNTIYFGEGSWLTVV.

This sequence joins TRBV11-2 and TRBJ1-2, with D unresolved. Trimming removed 1 base at V and 0 bases at J, with 9 bases between. The CDR3 runs to 15 residues. From germline, CDR1 is SGHAT and CDR2 FQNNGV. The CDR3 DNA reads as TGTGCCAGCAGCTTAGTCGCAACACCTAACTATGGCTACACCTTC. It specifies CASSLVATPNYGYTF. Combining the CDR3 with reference TRBV11-2 and TRBJ1-2 gives the whole variable domain EAGVAQSPRYKIIEKRQSVAFWCNPISGHATLYWYQQILGQGPKLLIQFQNNGVVDDSQLPKDRFSAERLKGVDSTLKIQPAKLEDSAVYLCASSLVATPNYGYTFGSGTRLTVV.

The rearrangement joins TRBV5-6 to TRBJ2-7; 10 bases match TRBD1. Germline V CDR1 and CDR2: SGHDT, YYEEEE. The V gene end was trimmed by 0 bases and the J gene end by 6 bases; junction bases not matched to a gene: 3. The CDR3 is 14 amino acids. CDR3 amino acids: CASSLGGTGVEQYF. CDR3 in DNA: TGTGCCAGCAGCTTGGGGGGGACAGGGGTCGAGCAGTACTTC.

The chain uses TRBV27 and TRBJ2-5; D is perhaps TRBD1 (6 bases). This CDR3 comprises 14 residues. The V and J ends lost 0 bases and 7 bases respectively, with 12 bases between them. From germline, CDR1 is MNHEY and CDR2 SMNVEV (reference sequence). As DNA, the CDR3 is TGTGCCAGCAGTTTATCTCCGGAAGGGGGGACCCAGTACTTC. Protein product: CASSLSPEGGTQYF.

The V and J genes are TRBV4-2 and TRBJ2-5; 11 nucleotides align to TRBD2. The V gene end was trimmed by 7 bases and the J gene end by 4 bases; junction bases not matched to a gene: 8. Germline lookup yields CDR1 LGHNA and CDR2 YNFKEQ. The CDR3 contains 15 residues. The CDR3 is CASTYSGRAIETQYF. The CDR3, as DNA: TGTGCCAGCACCTATAGCGGGAGGGCCATAGAGACCCAGTACTTC.

The chain uses TRBV15 and TRBJ2-1; 9 positions agree with TRBD2. CDR3 length equals 15 residues. The trim removed 0 bases at V and 4 bases at J, leaving 1 base unmatched. Per germline, CDR1 LNHNV and CDR2 YYDKDF (reference sequence). CDR3 sequence: CATSRESGGYNEQFF. CDR3 coding DNA: TGTGCCACCAGCAGAGAGAGCGGGGGGTACAATGAGCAGTTCTTC.

The chain carries TRBV4-1 and TRBJ2-7; possible D gene TRBD1, 6 bases. This CDR3 contains 14 residues. The V gene lost 4 bases and the J gene lost 6 bases, with 16 bases spanning the gap. In germline, CDR1 is MGHRA, CDR2 YSYEKL. The CDR3 loop reads CASSRPGHDIEQYF. CDR3 nucleotide sequence: TGCGCCAGCAGCCGCCCGGGACACGACATCGAGCAGTACTTC.

The gene calls are TRBV9 and TRBJ2-1, with TRBD2 identical over 10 bases. This CDR3 spans 16 amino acids. The J segment lost 9 bases and the V segment lost 0 bases, leaving 9 bases of the junction unmatched. Per the germline V gene, CDR1 is SGDLS and CDR2 is YYNGEE. This chain's CDR3 is CASSVAGTSVRAEQFF. CDR3 coding DNA: TGTGCCAGCAGCGTAGCCGGGACTAGCGTTCGGGCTGAGCAGTTCTTC.

The CDR3 region is CASSSRTGKFYGYTF. The DNA for the CDR3 is TGTGCCAGCAGCTCCCGGACAGGAAAATTCTATGGCTACACCTTC. The V call is TRBV13, the J call TRBJ1-2; 7 bases are a match to TRBD1. The germline gives CDR1 PRHDT, CDR2 FYEKMQ (reference sequence). This CDR3 has 15 residues. Trimming cost V 4 bases and J 4 bases; bases outside gene matches: 9.

The chain has TRBV19 and TRBJ2-1; 7 bases are shared with TRBD1. V lost 3 bases to trimming and J lost 6 bases; unmatched junction nucleotides: 11. The CDR3 covers 16 residues. From germline, CDR1 is LNHDA and CDR2 SQIVND (reference sequence). CDR3 sequence: CASSIPGTVRSNEQFF. CDR3 nucleotides: TGTGCCAGTAGTATTCCCGGGACAGTCAGGTCCAATGAGCAGTTCTTC.